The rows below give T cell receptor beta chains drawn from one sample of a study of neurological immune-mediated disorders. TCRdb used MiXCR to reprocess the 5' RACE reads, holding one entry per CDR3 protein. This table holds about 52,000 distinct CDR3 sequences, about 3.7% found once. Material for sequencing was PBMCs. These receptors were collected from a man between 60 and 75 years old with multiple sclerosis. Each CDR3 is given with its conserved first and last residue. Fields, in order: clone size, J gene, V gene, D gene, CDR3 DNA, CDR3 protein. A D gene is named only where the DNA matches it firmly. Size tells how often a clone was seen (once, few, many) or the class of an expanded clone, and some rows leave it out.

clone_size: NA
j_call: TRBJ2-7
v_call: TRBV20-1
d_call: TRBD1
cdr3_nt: TGTAGTGCTCTACAGGGGTCCTACGAGCAGTACTTC
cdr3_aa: CSALQGSYEQYF

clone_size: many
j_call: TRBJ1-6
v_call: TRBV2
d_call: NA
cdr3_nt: TGTGCCAGCAGTGGCGGACAGCCTAATTCACCCCTCCACTTT
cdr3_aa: CASSGGQPNSPLHF

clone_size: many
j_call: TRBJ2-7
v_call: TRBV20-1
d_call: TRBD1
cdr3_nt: TGCAGTGTACCGGACAGGGGCTACGAGCAGTACTTC
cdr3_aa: CSVPDRGYEQYF

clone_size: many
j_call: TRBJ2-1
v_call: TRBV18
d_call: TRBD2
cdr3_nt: TGTGCCAGCTCACCAGTAGCTAGCGGGAACAATGAGCAGTTCTTC
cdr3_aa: CASSPVASGNNEQFF

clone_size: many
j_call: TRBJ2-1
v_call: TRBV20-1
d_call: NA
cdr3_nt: TGCAGTGCTACTCAGGGGAGCATACGGGGGGCGTTAAATGAGCAGTTCTTC
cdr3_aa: CSATQGSIRGALNEQFF

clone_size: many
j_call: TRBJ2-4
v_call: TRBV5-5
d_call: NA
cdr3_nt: TGTGCCAGCAGCTTAGACCAGGGCAAAAACATTCAGTACTTC
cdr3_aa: CASSLDQGKNIQYF

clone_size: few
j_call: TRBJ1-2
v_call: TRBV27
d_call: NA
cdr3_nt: TGTGCCAGCAGCTTATCAGGACAGAACTATGGCTACACCTTC
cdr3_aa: CASSLSGQNYGYTF

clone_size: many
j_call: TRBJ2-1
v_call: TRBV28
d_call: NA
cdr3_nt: TGTGCCAGCAGACGGGCACGACCTATTTACAATGAGCAGTTCTTC
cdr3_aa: CASRRARPIYNEQFF

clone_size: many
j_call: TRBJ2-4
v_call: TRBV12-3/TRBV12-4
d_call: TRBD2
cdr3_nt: TGTGCCAGCAGTATGCGGGAGGCCAAAAACATTCAGTACTTC
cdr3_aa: CASSMREAKNIQYF

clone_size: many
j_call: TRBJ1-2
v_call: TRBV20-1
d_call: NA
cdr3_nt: TGCAGTGCTAGATCTCCCGGGACCCCCCTTCGAGGCTACACCTTC
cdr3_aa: CSARSPGTPLRGYTF

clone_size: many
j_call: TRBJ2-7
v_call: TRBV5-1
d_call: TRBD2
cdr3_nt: TGCGCCACTGGGCTCGTCAGCGGGAGCGGCGAGCAGTACTTC
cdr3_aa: CATGLVSGSGEQYF

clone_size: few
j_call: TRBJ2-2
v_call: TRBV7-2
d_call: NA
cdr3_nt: TGTGCCAGCATCCCAAGCGGGTTTGGGGCCACCGGGGAGCTGTTTTTT
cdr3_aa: CASIPSGFGATGELFF

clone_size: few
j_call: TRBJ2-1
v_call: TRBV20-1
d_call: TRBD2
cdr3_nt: TGCAGTGCGGACTCTCGGGAGGACCACAATGAGCAGTTCTTC
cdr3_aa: CSADSREDHNEQFF

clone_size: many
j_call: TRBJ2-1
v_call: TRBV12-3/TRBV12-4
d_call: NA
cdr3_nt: TGTGCCAGCAGTTTTCCGGGGGTAAGGAGCTATGAGCAGTTCTTC
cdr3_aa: CASSFPGVRSYEQFF

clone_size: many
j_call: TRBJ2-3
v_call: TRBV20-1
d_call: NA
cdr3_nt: TGCACCATGAGGGACGGGCACTCACAAGATACGCAGTATTTT
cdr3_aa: CTMRDGHSQDTQYF

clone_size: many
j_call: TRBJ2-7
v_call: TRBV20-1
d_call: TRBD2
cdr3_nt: TGCAGTGCTAGAGGGGAGGGCGGAGAGCAGTACTTC
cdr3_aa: CSARGEGGEQYF

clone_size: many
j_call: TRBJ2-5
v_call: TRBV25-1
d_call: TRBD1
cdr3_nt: TGTGCCAGCAGTGAGCCGACAGGGGCCACCGAGACCCAGTACTTC
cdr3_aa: CASSEPTGATETQYF

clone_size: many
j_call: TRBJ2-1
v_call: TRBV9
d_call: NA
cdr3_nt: TGTGCCAGCAGCCCACGCTCCGGCAATGAGCAGTTCTTC
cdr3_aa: CASSPRSGNEQFF

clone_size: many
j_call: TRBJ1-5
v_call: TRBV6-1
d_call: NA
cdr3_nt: TGTGCCAGCAGTGAAGCGGTGGGGAACAATCAGCCCCAGCATTTT
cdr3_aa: CASSEAVGNNQPQHF

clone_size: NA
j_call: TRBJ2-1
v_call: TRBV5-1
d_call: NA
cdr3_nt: TGCGCCAGCAGCTCGAGCGGAAACTACAATGAGCAGTTCTTC
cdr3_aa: CASSSSGNYNEQFF

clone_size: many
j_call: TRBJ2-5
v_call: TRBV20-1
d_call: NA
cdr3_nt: TGCAGTGCTAGAGACGACCTCCAACTAGCCCAAGAGACCCAGTACTTC
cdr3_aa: CSARDDLQLAQETQYF

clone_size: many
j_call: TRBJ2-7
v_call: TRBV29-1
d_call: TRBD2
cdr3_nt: TGCAGCGTTGCTAGCGGGCCCTACGAGCAGTACTTC
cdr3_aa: CSVASGPYEQYF

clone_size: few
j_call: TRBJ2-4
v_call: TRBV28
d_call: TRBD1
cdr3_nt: TGTGCCAGCAGTTTGAGGACAGGCGGAAACATTCAGTACTTC
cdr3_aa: CASSLRTGGNIQYF

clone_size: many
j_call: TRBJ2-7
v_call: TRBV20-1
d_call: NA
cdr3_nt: TGCAGTGCTATTTCAATCGGACTTGCCTACGAGCAGTACTTC
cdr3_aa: CSAISIGLAYEQYF

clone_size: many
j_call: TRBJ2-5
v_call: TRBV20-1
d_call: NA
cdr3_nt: TGCAGTGCTAGAGTACCCGTGGGGGGCGCCCAAGAGACCCAGTACTTC
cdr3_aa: CSARVPVGGAQETQYF

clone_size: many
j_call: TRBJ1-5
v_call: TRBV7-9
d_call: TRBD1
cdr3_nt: TGTGCCAGCAGCCGGACAGGGGACCAGCCCCAGCATTTT
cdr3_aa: CASSRTGDQPQHF

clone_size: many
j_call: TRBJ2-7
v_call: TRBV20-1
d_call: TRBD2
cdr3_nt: TGCAGTGCTAGCTGGGTAGCGGGGGTGATGCAGCAGTACTTC
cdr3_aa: CSASWVAGVMQQYF

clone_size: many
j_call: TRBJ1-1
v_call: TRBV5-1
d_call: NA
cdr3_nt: TGCGCCAGCAGCTTGGGACAGCCCGTGGATGAAGCTTTCTTT
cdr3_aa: CASSLGQPVDEAFF

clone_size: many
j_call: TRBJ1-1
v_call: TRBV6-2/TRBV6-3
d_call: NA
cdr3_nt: TGTGCCAGCAGTTACTCGAAGGCCAGACTTTCCCCGAGGAACACTGAAGCTTTCTTT
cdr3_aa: CASSYSKARLSPRNTEAFF

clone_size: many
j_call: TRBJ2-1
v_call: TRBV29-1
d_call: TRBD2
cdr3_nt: TGCAGCGTTGTCCTCGGCGGGACTAGCGGTGCTAAGCAGTTCTTC
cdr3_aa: CSVVLGGTSGAKQFF

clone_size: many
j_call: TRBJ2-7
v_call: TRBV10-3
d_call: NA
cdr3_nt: TGTGCCATCAGTGACCACGGCTACGAGCAGTACTTC
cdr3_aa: CAISDHGYEQYF

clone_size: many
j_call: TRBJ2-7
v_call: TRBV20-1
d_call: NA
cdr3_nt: TGCAGTGCCGAACCGACCAGTGGCGAGCAGTACTTC
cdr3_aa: CSAEPTSGEQYF

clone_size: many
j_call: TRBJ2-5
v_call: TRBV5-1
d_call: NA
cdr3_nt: TGCGCCAGCAGCTTGGCCGGAGGGGAAGAGACCCAGTACTTC
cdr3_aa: CASSLAGGEETQYF

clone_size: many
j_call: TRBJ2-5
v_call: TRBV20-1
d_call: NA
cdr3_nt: TGCAGTGCTAGTGGGCAGTATGGGGAGACCCAGTACTTC
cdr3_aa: CSASGQYGETQYF

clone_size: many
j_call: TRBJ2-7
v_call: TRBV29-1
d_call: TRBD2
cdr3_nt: TGCAGCGTCTTAGCGGGAGCCTACGAGCAGTACTTC
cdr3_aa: CSVLAGAYEQYF

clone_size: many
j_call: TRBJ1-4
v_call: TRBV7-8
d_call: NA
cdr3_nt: TGTGCCAGCAGCCAGGCCCCTGAAAAACTGTTTTTT
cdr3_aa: CASSQAPEKLFF

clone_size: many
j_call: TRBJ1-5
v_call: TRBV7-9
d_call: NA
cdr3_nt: TGTGCCAGCAGCTTAGGCGAAGGGAGGGGGAATCAGCCCCAGCATTTT
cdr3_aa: CASSLGEGRGNQPQHF

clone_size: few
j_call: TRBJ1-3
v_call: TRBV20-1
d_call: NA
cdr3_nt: TGCAGTGCTTTCGTAGACCCTGGAAACACCATATATTTT
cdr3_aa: CSAFVDPGNTIYF

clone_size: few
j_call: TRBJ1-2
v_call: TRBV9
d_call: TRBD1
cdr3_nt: TGTGCCAGCAGCGCCACAGGGGGCTATGGCTACACCTTC
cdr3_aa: CASSATGGYGYTF

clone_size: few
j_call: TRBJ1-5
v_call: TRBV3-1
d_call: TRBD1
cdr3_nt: TGTGCCAGCAGCCAAGTGACAGGGAGCAATCAGCCCCAGCATTTT
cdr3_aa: CASSQVTGSNQPQHF

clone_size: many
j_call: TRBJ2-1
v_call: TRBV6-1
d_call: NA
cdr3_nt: TGTGCCAGCAAATTGCATGGGAGTAGAGATGAGCAGTTCTTC
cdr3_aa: CASKLHGSRDEQFF

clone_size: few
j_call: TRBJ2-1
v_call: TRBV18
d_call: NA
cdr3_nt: TGTGCCAGCTCACTTCTACTAAGTGGGTATGATGAGCAGTTCTTC
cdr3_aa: CASSLLLSGYDEQFF

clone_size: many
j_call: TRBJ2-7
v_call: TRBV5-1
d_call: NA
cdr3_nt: TGCGCCAGCAGCGATGACTACGAGCAGTACTTC
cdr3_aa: CASSDDYEQYF

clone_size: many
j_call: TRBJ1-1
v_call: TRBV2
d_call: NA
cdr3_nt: TGTGCCAGCAGGGACACTAACACTGAAGCTTTCTTT
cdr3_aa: CASRDTNTEAFF

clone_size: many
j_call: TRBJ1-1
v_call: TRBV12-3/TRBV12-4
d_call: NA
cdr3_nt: TGTGCCAGCACCCGGAAAGGTAACACTGAAGCTTTCTTT
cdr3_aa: CASTRKGNTEAFF

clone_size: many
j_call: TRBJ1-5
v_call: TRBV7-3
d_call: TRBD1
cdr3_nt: TGTGCCAGCAGCTCCCGACAGGGAGGGGGGCCCCAGCATTTT
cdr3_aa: CASSSRQGGGPQHF

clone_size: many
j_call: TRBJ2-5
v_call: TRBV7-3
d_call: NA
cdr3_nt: TGTGCCAGCAGTCCGGGGGGCCTAGAGACCCAGTACTTC
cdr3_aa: CASSPGGLETQYF

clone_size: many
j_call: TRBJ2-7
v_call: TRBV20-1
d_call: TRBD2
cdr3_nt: TGCAGTGCTTCTAGCGGGAGAAACAGATTGAGCTCCTACGAGCAGTACTTC
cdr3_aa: CSASSGRNRLSSYEQYF

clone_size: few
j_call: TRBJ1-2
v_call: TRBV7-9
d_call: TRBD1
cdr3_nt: TGTGCCAGCAGCTTAGCAGGGGGCAATGGCTACACCTTC
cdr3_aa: CASSLAGGNGYTF

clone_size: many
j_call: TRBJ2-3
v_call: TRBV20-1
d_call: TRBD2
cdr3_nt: TGCAGTGCCGTACTAGCGGGGTTCACAGATACGCAGTATTTT
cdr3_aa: CSAVLAGFTDTQYF

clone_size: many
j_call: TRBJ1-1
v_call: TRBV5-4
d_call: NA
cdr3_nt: TGTGCCAGCAGCACGCAGGTAGGGCCTGGTAACACTGAAGCTTTCTTT
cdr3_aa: CASSTQVGPGNTEAFF

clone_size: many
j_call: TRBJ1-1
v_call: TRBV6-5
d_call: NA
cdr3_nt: TGTGCCAGCAGTCAGGGGCCTGAAGCTTTCTTT
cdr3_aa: CASSQGPEAFF

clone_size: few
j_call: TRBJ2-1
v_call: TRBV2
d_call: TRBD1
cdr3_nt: TGTGCCATTCCGGGACAGGGGGGGAATGAGCAGTTCTTC
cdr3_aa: CAIPGQGGNEQFF

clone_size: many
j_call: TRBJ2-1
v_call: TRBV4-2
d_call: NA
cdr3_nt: TGTGCCAGCAGCCAAGTTTCACTAAGCTACAATGAGCAGTTCTTC
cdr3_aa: CASSQVSLSYNEQFF

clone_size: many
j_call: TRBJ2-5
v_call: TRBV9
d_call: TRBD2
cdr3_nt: TGTGCCAGCAGCGTAGGCGGGGGGGCGCGAGAGACCCAGTACTTC
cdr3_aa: CASSVGGGARETQYF

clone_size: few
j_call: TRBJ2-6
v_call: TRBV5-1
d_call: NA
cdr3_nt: TGCGCCAGCAGCTCCCGTGGGAGCGGGGCCAACGTCCTGACTTTC
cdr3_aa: CASSSRGSGANVLTF

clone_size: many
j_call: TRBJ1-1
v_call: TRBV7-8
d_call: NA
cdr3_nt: TGTGCCAGCAGCCTCGCGGGCACTGAAGCTTTCTTT
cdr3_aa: CASSLAGTEAFF

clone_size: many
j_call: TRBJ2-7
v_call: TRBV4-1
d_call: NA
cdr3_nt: TGCGCCAGCAGCCTCCGGACGGCGAGCTCCTACGAGCAGTACTTC
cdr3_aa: CASSLRTASSYEQYF

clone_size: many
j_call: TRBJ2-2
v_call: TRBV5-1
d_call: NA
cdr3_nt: TGCGCCAGCAGCTTGGAGGGACTCAAGGAGCTGTTTTTT
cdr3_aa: CASSLEGLKELFF

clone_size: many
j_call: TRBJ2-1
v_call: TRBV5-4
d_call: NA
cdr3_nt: TGTGCCAGCAGCCTATTATCATCGAGCTCCTACAATGAGCAGTTCTTC
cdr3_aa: CASSLLSSSSYNEQFF